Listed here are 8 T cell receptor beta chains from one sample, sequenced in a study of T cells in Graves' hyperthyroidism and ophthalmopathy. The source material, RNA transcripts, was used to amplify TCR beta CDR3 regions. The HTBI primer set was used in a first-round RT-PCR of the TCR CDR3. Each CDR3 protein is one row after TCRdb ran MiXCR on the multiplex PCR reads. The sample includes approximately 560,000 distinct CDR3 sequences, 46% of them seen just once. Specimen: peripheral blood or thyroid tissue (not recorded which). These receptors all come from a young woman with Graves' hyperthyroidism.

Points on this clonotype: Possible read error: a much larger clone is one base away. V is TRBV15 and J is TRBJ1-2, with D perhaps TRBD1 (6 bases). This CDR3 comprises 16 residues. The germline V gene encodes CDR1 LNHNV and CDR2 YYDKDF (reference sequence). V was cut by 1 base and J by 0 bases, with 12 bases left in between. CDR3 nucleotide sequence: TGTGCCACCAGCAGAGGAGGGGGACGGCCTAACTATGGCTACACCTTC. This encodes CATSRGGGRPNYGYTF.

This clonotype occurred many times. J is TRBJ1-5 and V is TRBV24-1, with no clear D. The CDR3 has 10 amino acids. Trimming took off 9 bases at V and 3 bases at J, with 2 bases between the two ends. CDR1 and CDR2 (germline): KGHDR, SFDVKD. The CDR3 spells CATLNQPQHF. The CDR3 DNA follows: TGTGCCACCCTCAATCAGCCCCAGCATTTT.

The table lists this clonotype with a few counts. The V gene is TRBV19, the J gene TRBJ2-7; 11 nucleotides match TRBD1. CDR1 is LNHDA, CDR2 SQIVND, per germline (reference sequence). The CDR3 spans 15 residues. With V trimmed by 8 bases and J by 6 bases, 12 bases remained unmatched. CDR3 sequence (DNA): TGTGCCAGTTCCCTAGGGACAGGGGGTCTCGTCGAGCAGTACTTC. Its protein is CASSLGTGGLVEQYF.

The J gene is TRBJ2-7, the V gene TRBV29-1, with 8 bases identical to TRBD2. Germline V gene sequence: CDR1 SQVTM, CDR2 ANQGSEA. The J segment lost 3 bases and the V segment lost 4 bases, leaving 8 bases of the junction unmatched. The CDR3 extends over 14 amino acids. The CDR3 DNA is TGCAGCGTTGGAGGGAACAGCGGGGGCTACGAGCAGTACTTC. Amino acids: CSVGGNSGGYEQYF.

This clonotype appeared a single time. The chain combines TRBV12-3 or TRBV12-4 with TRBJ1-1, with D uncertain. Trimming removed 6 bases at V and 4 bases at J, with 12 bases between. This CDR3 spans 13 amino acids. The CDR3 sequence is CASSQGKSTEAFF. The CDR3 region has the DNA TGTGCCAGCAGCCAAGGAAAGAGCACTGAAGCTTTCTTT.

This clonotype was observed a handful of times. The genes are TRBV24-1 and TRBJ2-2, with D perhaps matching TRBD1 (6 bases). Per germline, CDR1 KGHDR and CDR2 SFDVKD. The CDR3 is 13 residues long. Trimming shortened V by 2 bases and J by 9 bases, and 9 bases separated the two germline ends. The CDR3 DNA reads TGTGCCACCAGTGATTCAGGGGTCCGGGAGCTGTTTTTT. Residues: CATSDSGVRELFF.

The CDR3 DNA follows: TGTGCCAAACCCCGGGGCGCTAATGAAAAACTGTTTTTT. Amino acids: CAKPRGANEKLFF. The gene calls are TRBV10-3 and TRBJ1-4; D perhaps matches TRBD1 (5 bases). The V end lost 10 bases, the J end lost 3 bases, and 12 bases lay between the germline ends. The V gene's germline CDR1 is ENHRY and CDR2 SYGVKD. The CDR3 loop spans 13 amino acids.

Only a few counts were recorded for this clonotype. CDR3 sequence (DNA): TGTGCCAGCAGCCGGTTCTCTGGAAACACCATATATTTT. It yields the protein CASSRFSGNTIYF. The J gene is TRBJ1-3, the V gene TRBV25-1; D gene uncertain. Per germline, CDR1 MGHDK and CDR2 SYGVNS. Trimming cost V 6 bases and J 0 bases, with 6 bases left between them. The CDR3 has 13 residues.